A selection of T cell receptor beta chains follows, all from one sample in a study of blood T cell repertoires in COVID-19. TCRdb keeps only in-frame clones here, not all; method: immunoSEQ multiplex PCR. The sample has 200,000 to 250,000 clones, roughly 84% seen once. The sequenced sample was peripheral blood. These receptors came from a human donor in a cohort sampled during active COVID-19. The CDR3 runs from the conserved cysteine through the conserved F or W. The order of the fields is V gene, clone size, D gene, J gene, CDR3 protein, CDR3 DNA. The D gene is left open where the match is weak. The size entry is marked missing in some rows and otherwise reads once, few, many or a size class.

TRBV7-7	many	TRBD2	TRBJ2-1	CASSRWVGLAENNEQFF	TGTGCTAGCAGCCGATGGGTAGGACTAGCGGAAAACAATGAGCAGTTCTTC
TRBV2	-	TRBD2	TRBJ2-7	CASSESGTSYREQYF	TGTGCCAGCAGTGAATCCGGGACTAGCTACCGCGAGCAGTACTTC
TRBV10-3	-	-	TRBJ2-7	CAISESQGNEQYF	TGTGCCATCAGTGAGTCGCAGGGTAACGAGCAGTACTTC
TRBV5-8	-	TRBD1	TRBJ2-1	CASSYGTGATYNEQFF	TGTGCCAGCAGCTACGGGACAGGGGCTACCTACAATGAGCAGTTCTTC
TRBV10-3	few	TRBD1	TRBJ1-5	CATDGTASNQPQHF	TGTGCCACAGACGGGACAGCTAGCAATCAGCCCCAGCATTTT
TRBV27	-	TRBD2	TRBJ2-1	CASSPLGSGKGNEQFF	TGTGCCAGCAGTCCCCTGGGTAGCGGGAAGGGCAATGAGCAGTTCTTC
TRBV28	-	-	TRBJ2-1	CASLGLLRSYNEQFF	TGTGCCAGCCTGGGACTGCTTCGCTCCTACAATGAGCAGTTCTTC
TRBV27	-	-	TRBJ2-7	CASSLSGRAGEQYF	TGTGCCAGCAGTTTATCCGGTCGGGCGGGCGAGCAGTACTTC
TRBV19	once	TRBD2	TRBJ2-7	CASSSSGGPYEQYF	TGTGCCAGTAGTAGCTCGGGAGGGCCTTACGAGCAGTACTTC
TRBV7-9	-	-	TRBJ2-7	CASSLGRVPYVEQYF	TGTGCCAGCAGCTTAGGACGGGTACCCTACGTCGAGCAGTACTTC
TRBV28	-	TRBD1	TRBJ2-1	CASSDGQGGNEQFF	TGTGCCAGCAGCGATGGACAGGGTGGCAATGAGCAGTTCTTC
TRBV29-1	-	-	TRBJ2-7	CSVEDRGATYEQYF	TGCAGCGTTGAAGATAGAGGAGCCACCTACGAGCAGTACTTC
TRBV5-8	-	TRBD1	TRBJ1-5	CASSLLTGGNGNQPQHF	TGTGCCAGCAGCTTGTTAACAGGGGGCAACGGCAATCAGCCCCAGCATTTT
TRBV19	once	TRBD2	TRBJ2-1	CASSILAATYNEQFF	TGTGCCAGTAGTATACTAGCGGCCACCTACAATGAGCAGTTCTTC
TRBV10-2	-	-	TRBJ2-1	CASRTTSSYNEQFF	TGCGCCAGCAGGACTACAAGCTCCTACAATGAGCAGTTCTTC
TRBV6-5	few	-	TRBJ1-1	CASSKQGRNTEAFF	TGTGCCAGCAGTAAACAGGGCAGGAACACTGAAGCTTTCTTT
TRBV28	-	TRBD1	TRBJ2-7	CASREGARAYEQYF	TGTGCCAGCAGAGAGGGGGCGCGAGCCTACGAGCAGTACTTC
TRBV27	once	TRBD2	TRBJ2-7	CASRDRLAGGYEQYF	TGTGCCAGCAGAGACAGGCTAGCGGGGGGATACGAGCAGTACTTC
TRBV10-2	-	TRBD1	TRBJ2-7	CATTGQAGGYEQYF	TGCGCCACCACGGGACAGGCCGGAGGCTACGAGCAGTACTTC
TRBV28	-	TRBD2	TRBJ2-7	CASSLELAQSSYEQYF	TGTGCCAGCAGTTTGGAACTAGCGCAGAGCTCCTACGAGCAGTACTTC
TRBV21-1	-	-	TRBJ2-5	CASSIHRERETQYF	TGTGCCAGCAGCATCCACAGGGAGAGGGAGACCCAGTACTTC
TRBV5-8	-	TRBD2	TRBJ2-1	CASSFHGRGNNEQFF	TGTGCCAGCAGCTTTCACGGGAGGGGCAACAATGAGCAGTTCTTC
TRBV2	-	TRBD1	TRBJ2-1	CASSGQGRNEQFF	TGTGCCAGCAGCGGACAGGGGAGGAATGAGCAGTTCTTC
TRBV6-5	-	-	TRBJ1-1	CASSYAPQGSNTEAFF	TGTGCCAGCAGTTACGCCCCCCAGGGTAGTAACACTGAAGCTTTCTTT
TRBV18	-	TRBD1	TRBJ2-7	CASSPTGDYEQYF	TGTGCCAGCTCACCAACAGGGGACTACGAGCAGTACTTC
TRBV19	-	-	TRBJ1-3	CASRRSSGNTIYF	TGTGCCAGCCGGCGGTCCTCTGGAAACACCATATATTTT
TRBV6-6	-	-	TRBJ2-7	CASSSRQSEQYF	TGTGCCAGCAGTTCCCGACAATCCGAGCAGTACTTC
TRBV3-1/TRBV3-2	-	-	TRBJ1-1	CAAQGYTEAFF	TGTGCCGCACAGGGCTACACTGAAGCTTTCTTT
TRBV7-9	-	TRBD2	TRBJ2-3	CASSSPGLAVRHTQYF	TGTGCCAGCAGCTCCCCGGGACTAGCGGTCCGACATACGCAGTATTTT
TRBV28	-	TRBD2	TRBJ2-2	CASSWTSGSGELFF	TGTGCCAGCAGTTGGACTAGCGGGAGTGGGGAGCTGTTTTTT
TRBV30	-	TRBD2	TRBJ2-1	CAWSVQAGRRREQFF	TGTGCCTGGAGTGTACAAGCGGGACGGAGGCGTGAGCAGTTCTTC
TRBV28	-	-	TRBJ1-5	CASSSTAYSNQPQHF	TGTGCCAGCAGCAGCACAGCTTATAGCAATCAGCCCCAGCATTTT
TRBV27	once	TRBD2	TRBJ2-7	CASSLKWEGPLGEQYF	TGTGCCAGCAGTTTAAAGTGGGAGGGCCCTCTGGGCGAGCAGTACTTC
TRBV29-1	-	-	TRBJ2-2	CSVEMFGAGELFF	TGCAGCGTTGAAATGTTCGGTGCCGGGGAGCTGTTTTTT
TRBV13	-	-	TRBJ2-7	CASSSRDSHYEQYF	TGTGCCAGCAGCTCGCGGGACTCCCACTACGAGCAGTACTTC
TRBV28	-	TRBD2	TRBJ2-3	CASSYSGSNRTDTQYF	TGTGCCAGCAGTTATAGCGGGAGCAACCGCACAGATACGCAGTATTTT
TRBV28	-	-	TRBJ1-5	CASSLRRTGISNQPQHF	TGTGCCAGCAGTTTAAGGAGGACGGGGATTAGCAATCAGCCCCAGCATTTT
TRBV28	-	-	TRBJ2-3	CASSSPGFATDTQYF	TGTGCCAGCAGCTCCCCGGGATTCGCAACAGATACGCAGTATTTT
TRBV19	-	-	TRBJ1-5	CASRGPIHNQPQHF	TGTGCCAGTAGGGGGCCCATACACAATCAGCCCCAGCATTTT
TRBV25-1	few	TRBD1	TRBJ2-7	CASSPGNRGSYEQYF	TGTGCCAGCAGTCCCGGTAACAGGGGGTCCTACGAGCAGTACTTC
TRBV3-1/TRBV3-2	-	-	TRBJ1-1	CASSQRRDTEAFF	TGTGCCAGCAGCCAACGTCGGGACACTGAAGCTTTCTTT
TRBV10-2	-	-	TRBJ2-3	CASNGQSTDTQYF	TGCGCCAGCAACGGACAGAGCACAGATACGCAGTATTTT
TRBV7-6	-	TRBD1	TRBJ1-1	CASSLGGTGGVNTEAFF	TGTGCCAGCAGCTTAGGAGGGACAGGGGGTGTGAACACTGAAGCTTTCTTT
TRBV7-2	-	TRBD2	TRBJ2-5	CASSHSATSGKETQYF	TGTGCCAGCAGCCATTCAGCGACTAGCGGGAAAGAGACCCAGTACTTC
TRBV5-1	-	TRBD2	TRBJ2-1	CASSLSSGSMDEQFF	TGCGCCAGCAGCTTATCTAGCGGGTCTATGGATGAGCAGTTCTTC
TRBV24-1	-	-	TRBJ1-5	CATSPAGRTQPQHF	TGTGCCACCAGCCCCGCAGGCAGAACTCAGCCCCAGCATTTT
TRBV5-1	few	TRBD2	TRBJ2-4	CASSLVGGSDIQYF	TGCGCCAGCAGCTTGGTGGGCGGGAGCGACATTCAGTACTTC
TRBV6-6	-	TRBD1	TRBJ1-5	CASNRDRGHSNQPQHF	TGTGCCAGCAACCGGGACAGGGGGCATAGCAATCAGCCCCAGCATTTT
TRBV10-2	few	TRBD1	TRBJ2-2	CASSRDRETGELFF	TGCGCCAGCAGTCGGGACAGGGAGACCGGGGAGCTGTTTTTT
TRBV11-3	-	TRBD2	TRBJ2-2	CASSLSGVTGELFF	TGTGCCAGCAGCTTAAGCGGGGTTACCGGGGAGCTGTTTTTT
TRBV7-2	once	TRBD1	TRBJ2-7	CASSPGGASPQQYF	TGTGCCAGCAGCCCAGGGGGCGCGAGTCCCCAGCAGTACTTC
TRBV5-4	-	TRBD1	TRBJ2-7	CASSWGQGGMYEQYF	TGTGCCAGCAGCTGGGGACAGGGGGGGATGTACGAGCAGTACTTC